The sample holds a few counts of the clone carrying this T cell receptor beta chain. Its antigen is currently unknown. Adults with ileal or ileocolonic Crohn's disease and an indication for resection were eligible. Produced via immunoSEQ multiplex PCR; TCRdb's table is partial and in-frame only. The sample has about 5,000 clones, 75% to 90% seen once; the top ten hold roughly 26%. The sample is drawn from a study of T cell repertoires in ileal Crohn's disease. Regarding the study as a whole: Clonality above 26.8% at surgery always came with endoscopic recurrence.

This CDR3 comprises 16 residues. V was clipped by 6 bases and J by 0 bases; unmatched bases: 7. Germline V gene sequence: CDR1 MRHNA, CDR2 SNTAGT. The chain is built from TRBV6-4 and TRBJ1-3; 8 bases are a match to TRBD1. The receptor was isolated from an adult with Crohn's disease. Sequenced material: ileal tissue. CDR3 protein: CASRLTGVTSGNTIYF. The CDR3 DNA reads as TGTGCCAGCAGACTGACAGGGGTAACCTCTGGAAACACCATATATTTT.